Listed below are T cell receptor beta chains from one sample, sequenced in a study of OX40 agonist ivuxolimab in advanced cancers. The assay was immunoSEQ multiplex PCR, and TCRdb's table has in-frame clones only and misses some. The data show some 41,000 clones, roughly 90% seen once. The sequences come from CD4+ or CD8+ T cells sorted from blood, collected in a trial of the OX40 agonist ivuxolimab. The receptors derive from an adult with an advanced solid tumor such as melanoma, head and neck, liver or kidney cancer. The CDR3 runs from the conserved cysteine through the conserved F or W. Each record gives: CDR3 DNA, CDR3 protein, J gene, clone size, V gene, D gene. The D gene is left open where the match is weak. Not every row has a clone size; where given, it reads once, few, many or a size class.

CDR3 DNA: TGTGCCAGCAGCCCTGACAGGGAAAAACTGTTTTTT
CDR3 protein: CASSPDREKLFF
J gene: TRBJ1-4
clone size: once
V gene: TRBV9
D gene: .

CDR3 DNA: TGTGCCAGCAGCCCCAAGGGAGGGATGGATGGTACTGAAGCTTTCTTT
CDR3 protein: CASSPKGGMDGTEAFF
J gene: TRBJ1-1
clone size: .
V gene: TRBV7-3
D gene: .

CDR3 DNA: TGTGCCAGCAGCGCTTGGGGGGACAGGGGACCCGGGGAGCTGTTTTTT
CDR3 protein: CASSAWGDRGPGELFF
J gene: TRBJ2-2
clone size: .
V gene: TRBV7-2
D gene: TRBD1

CDR3 DNA: TGTGCCAGCAGTGCCGGCCGGACAGACTATGGCTACACCTTC
CDR3 protein: CASSAGRTDYGYTF
J gene: TRBJ1-2
clone size: once
V gene: TRBV2
D gene: .

CDR3 DNA: TGTGCCAGCTCACCAAGAGGCAGTGGGGGGGCCCGGGTTGAGCAGTTCTTC
CDR3 protein: CASSPRGSGGARVEQFF
J gene: TRBJ2-1
clone size: .
V gene: TRBV18
D gene: .

CDR3 DNA: TGTGCCAGCAGCTTGCCCTCAGAGACCCAGTACTTC
CDR3 protein: CASSLPSETQYF
J gene: TRBJ2-5
clone size: .
V gene: TRBV5-4
D gene: .

CDR3 DNA: TGTGCCAGCAGCTTCGCGGGACAGGCATATGACTATGGCTACACCTTC
CDR3 protein: CASSFAGQAYDYGYTF
J gene: TRBJ1-2
clone size: .
V gene: TRBV7-2
D gene: TRBD1

CDR3 DNA: TGTGCCAGCAGTGAGGGCCCCCTTCTACCCCAGCATTTT
CDR3 protein: CASSEGPLLPQHF
J gene: TRBJ1-5
clone size: .
V gene: TRBV6-1
D gene: .

CDR3 DNA: TGCGCCAGCAGCTTGCAGGGACCAAGCACAGATACGCAGTATTTT
CDR3 protein: CASSLQGPSTDTQYF
J gene: TRBJ2-3
clone size: .
V gene: TRBV5-1
D gene: .

CDR3 DNA: TGTGCCAGCAGTTACTCCCGGGGTTATGGCTACACCTTC
CDR3 protein: CASSYSRGYGYTF
J gene: TRBJ1-2
clone size: .
V gene: TRBV6-5
D gene: .

CDR3 DNA: TGTGCCAGCAGTGTTTTACCGGGACAGGGCGCCTACGAGCAGTACTTC
CDR3 protein: CASSVLPGQGAYEQYF
J gene: TRBJ2-7
clone size: .
V gene: TRBV6-1
D gene: TRBD1

CDR3 DNA: TGTGCCAGCAGACTGGCTTACGGCGGGGGGGCCGGGGAGACCCAGTACTTC
CDR3 protein: CASRLAYGGGAGETQYF
J gene: TRBJ2-5
clone size: .
V gene: TRBV7-2
D gene: TRBD2

CDR3 DNA: TGTGCCAGCACAGGGGGTTCGTACTATGGCTACACCTTC
CDR3 protein: CASTGGSYYGYTF
J gene: TRBJ1-2
clone size: .
V gene: TRBV18
D gene: TRBD1

CDR3 DNA: TGTGCCAGCAGTGATAACAGGGGGCAAGAAAAACTGTTTTTT
CDR3 protein: CASSDNRGQEKLFF
J gene: TRBJ1-4
clone size: .
V gene: TRBV6-1
D gene: TRBD1

CDR3 DNA: TGTGCCAGCAGTTTGGAGGCGCGCTACACCTTC
CDR3 protein: CASSLEARYTF
J gene: TRBJ1-2
clone size: .
V gene: TRBV6-6
D gene: .